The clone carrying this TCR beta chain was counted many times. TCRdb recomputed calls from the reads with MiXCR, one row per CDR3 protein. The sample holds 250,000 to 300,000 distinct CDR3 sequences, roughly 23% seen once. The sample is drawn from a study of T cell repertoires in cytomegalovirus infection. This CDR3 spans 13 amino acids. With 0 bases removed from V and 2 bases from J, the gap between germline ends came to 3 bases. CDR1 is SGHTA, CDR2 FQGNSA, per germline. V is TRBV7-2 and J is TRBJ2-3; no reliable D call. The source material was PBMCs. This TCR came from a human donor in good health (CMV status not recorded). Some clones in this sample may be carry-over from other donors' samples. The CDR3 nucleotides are TGTGCCAGCAGCTTAGCGATCACAGATACGCAGTATTTT. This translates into CASSLAITDTQYF.